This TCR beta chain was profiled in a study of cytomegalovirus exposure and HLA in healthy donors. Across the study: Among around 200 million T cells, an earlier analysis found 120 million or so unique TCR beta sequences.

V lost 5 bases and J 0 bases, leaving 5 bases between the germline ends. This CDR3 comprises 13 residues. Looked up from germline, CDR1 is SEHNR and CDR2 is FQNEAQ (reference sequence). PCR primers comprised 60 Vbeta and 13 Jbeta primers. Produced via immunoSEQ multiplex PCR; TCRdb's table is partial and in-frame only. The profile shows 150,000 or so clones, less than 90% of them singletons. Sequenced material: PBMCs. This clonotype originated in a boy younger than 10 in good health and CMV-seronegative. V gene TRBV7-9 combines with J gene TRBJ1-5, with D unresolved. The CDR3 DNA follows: TGTGCCAGCAGCCAGGATAGCAATCAGCCCCAGCATTTT. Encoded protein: CASSQDSNQPQHF. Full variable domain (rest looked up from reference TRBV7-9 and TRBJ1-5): DTGVSQNPRHKITKRGQNVTFRCDPISEHNRLYWYRQTLGQGPEFLTYFQNEAQLEKSRLLSDRFSAERPKGSFSTLEIQRTEQGDSAMYLCASSQDSNQPQHFGDGTRLSIL.